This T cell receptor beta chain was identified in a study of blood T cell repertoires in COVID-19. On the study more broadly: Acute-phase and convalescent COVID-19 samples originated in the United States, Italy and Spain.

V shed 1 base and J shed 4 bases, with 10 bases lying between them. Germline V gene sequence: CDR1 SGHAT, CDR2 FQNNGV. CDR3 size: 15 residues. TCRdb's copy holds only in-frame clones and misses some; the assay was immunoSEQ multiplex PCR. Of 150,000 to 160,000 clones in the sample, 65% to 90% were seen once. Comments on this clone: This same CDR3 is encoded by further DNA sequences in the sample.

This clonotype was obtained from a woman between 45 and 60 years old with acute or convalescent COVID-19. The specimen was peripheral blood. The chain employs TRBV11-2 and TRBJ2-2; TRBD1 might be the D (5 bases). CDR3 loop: CASSLVGRATGELFF. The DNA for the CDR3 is TGTGCCAGCAGCTTAGTGGGCAGGGCCACCGGGGAGCTGTTTTTT.